This T cell receptor beta chain was identified in a study of OX40 agonist ivuxolimab in advanced cancers. As for the study in general: Patients were given ivuxolimab, an antibody that agonizes OX40 (CD134).

The data were produced by immunoSEQ multiplex PCR, yet TCRdb's version contains in-frame clones alone and is incomplete. The data contain 55,000 to 80,000 clones, roughly 90% of them singletons. It was autoimmune disease history or systemic immunosuppression that excluded patients. Germline CDR1 is SGHKS and CDR2 is YYEKEE (reference sequence). The CDR3 loop spans 16 amino acids. V was cut by 0 bases and J by 1 base, with 11 bases left in between. In the case of this clone: Antigen unknown.

Study-wide points: With doses of 0.1 to 3.0 mg/kg, CD4+ and CD8+ blood T cells had undergone clonal expansion by week 6.

This chain joins TRBV5-5 and TRBJ1-3, with D unresolved. The sample here was CD4+ or CD8+ T cells sorted from blood, taken in a trial of the OX40 agonist ivuxolimab. This TCR was sampled from an adult with an advanced solid tumor such as melanoma, head and neck, liver or kidney cancer. The CDR3 coding sequence is TGTGCCAGCAGCTTGGCCGGGTCAGTGTCTGGAAACACCATATATTTT. It translates to CASSLAGSVSGNTIYF.